These 20 T cell receptor beta chains were all obtained from the same sample, sequenced in a study of CD8+CD57+ T cells in acquired aplastic anemia. TCR beta VDJ and CDR3 were profiled, and genomic DNA was the template. TCRdb re-called the reads with MiXCR, one entry per CDR3 protein. Seen here are hundreds of thousands of distinct CDR3 sequences, 65% to 80% observed once, and the top ten hold approximately 4%. What was sequenced was sorted CD4+, CD8+, or CD8+CD57+ T cells (not recorded which) from PBMCs. Source of these receptors: a human donor in good health, serving as a control.

A remark on this clonotype: A much more abundant neighbour one base away suggests this may be a read error. V gene TRBV5-1 combines with J gene TRBJ1-3; D not resolved. There are 14 residues in the CDR3. Germline-derived CDR1 and CDR2 are SGHRS and YFSETQ. The CDR3 nucleotides are TGCGCCAGCAGCTCGGTGACCTCTGGAAGCACCATATATTTT. Its protein is CASSSVTSGSTIYF.

The genes are TRBV5-5 and TRBJ1-3; D ambiguous. With 5 bases removed from V and 2 bases from J, the gap between germline ends came to 11 bases. This CDR3 contains 14 residues. Germline V CDR1 and CDR2: SGHKS, YYEKEE (reference sequence). CDR3 DNA: TGTGCCAGCAGGAGGACCGAGCCTGGAAACACCATATATTTT. Translated: CASRRTEPGNTIYF.

A word on this clonotype: At one boundary the junction diverges from the germline segment, which might be a read error. The J gene is TRBJ2-5, the V gene TRBV7-2; D gene ambiguous. The length of the CDR3 is 14 residues. Germline V gene lookup returns CDR1 SGHTA and CDR2 FQGNSA. CDR3 nucleotides: TGCGCCAGCAGCCCGGGTGGACCTGGTGACAACGAGTACTTC. Its translation is CASSPGGPGDNEYF.

This clonotype was detected a few times. This chain connects TRBV9 to TRBJ2-7; no firm D call. The CDR3 spans 15 residues. V was pared by 3 bases and J by 0 bases, with 13 bases between. In germline, CDR1 is SGDLS, CDR2 YYNGEE. CDR3 residues: CASSAYGRSSYEQYF. The CDR3 DNA is TGTGCCAGCAGCGCCTACGGCCGTAGCTCCTACGAGCAGTACTTC.

V usage is TRBV10-3 and J usage is TRBJ1-2; TRBD1 agrees at 9 bases. The CDR3 extends over 15 amino acids. CDR1 and CDR2 from the germline V gene are ENHRY and SYGVKD. Trimming at V came to 7 bases and at J to 3 bases, leaving 9 bases not matched to a gene. Here the CDR3 DNA reads TGTGCCATCAACAGACCGGGACAGGGAGACTATGGCTACACCTTC. The encoded protein is CAINRPGQGDYGYTF.

A single count supports this clonotype. This sequence may be a read error, since a much larger clone differs from it by one base. The chain uses TRBV4-3 and TRBJ1-3; 7 bases align to TRBD1. CDR1 is LGHNA and CDR2 is YSLEER in the germline V gene. The CDR3 covers 17 residues. CDR3 in amino acids: CASSQVSQTGLSPTMYF. The CDR3, as DNA: TGCGCCAGCAGCCAAGTTTCTCAGACAGGGTTAAGTCCCACCATGTATTTT.

The chain uses TRBV12-3 or TRBV12-4 and TRBJ2-1; D perhaps matches TRBD1 (5 bases). The CDR3 totals 11 residues. Between the trimmed V and J ends, which lost 5 bases and 9 bases, there was a span of 8 bases. The chain's CDR3 is CASSLQGEQFF. For the CDR3, the DNA is TGTGCCAGCAGTCTGCAGGGTGAGCAGTTCTTC.

CDR3 coding DNA: TGTGCCAGCAGTTATGCCGCTTTGGGGAATACGCAGTATTTT. This encodes CASSYAALGNTQYF. The chain recombines TRBV12-3 or TRBV12-4 with TRBJ2-3; unclear D gene. The length of the CDR3 is 14 residues. V was shortened by 4 bases and J by 7 bases, with 15 bases between the two germline ends.

The J gene is TRBJ2-7, the V gene TRBV20-1; 9 nucleotides align to TRBD1. J gave up 6 bases and V 0 bases, and 15 bases lay outside the gene matches. CDR1 and CDR2 (germline): DFQATT, SNEGSKA (reference sequence). The CDR3 runs to 17 residues. This CDR3 reads CSARDTGSMTGGSEQYF. CDR3 nucleotide sequence: TGCAGTGCTAGAGATACGGGCTCGATGACAGGGGGGAGCGAGCAGTACTTC.

To note about this clonotype: One end of the junction fails to match germline, which may point to a read error. This sequence joins TRBV7-2 and TRBJ1-1; maybe TRBD1 (5 bases). The CDR3 loop spans 14 amino acids. Germline V gives CDR1 SGHTA, CDR2 FQGNSA. This CDR3 reads CASSVESRDTEAFF. CDR3 sequence (DNA): TGCGCCAGCAGCGTCGAATCCAGGGACACTGAAGCTTTCTTT. Looking up the rest from reference TRBV7-2 and TRBJ1-1 gives the full variable domain: GAGVSQSPSNKVTEKGKDVELRCDPISGHTALYWYRQSLGQGLEFLIYFQGNSAPDKSGLPSDRFSAERTGGSVSTLTIQRTQQEDSAVYLCASSVESRDTEAFFGQGTRLTVV.

There are many counts of this clonotype. The CDR3 sequence: CASTRSSGGPGERGAQHF. The CDR3 coding sequence is TGTGCCAGCACCCGGTCCAGTGGGGGCCCCGGGGAGAGGGGAGCCCAGCATTTT. The chain employs TRBV7-2 and TRBJ1-5, with a possible D match to TRBD1 (6 bases). The CDR3 consists of 18 residues. Germline V gene lookup returns CDR1 SGHTA and CDR2 FQGNSA. Trimming removed 7 bases from V and 11 bases from J, with 33 bases in between.

As concerns this clonotype: This likely comes from a read error, as the CDR3 has no conserved phenylalanine or tryptophan at its end. No DNA is shown, since the ends of the CDR3 on it are uncertain; the CDR3 is the one TCRdb lists. The chain uses TRBV7-9 and TRBJ2-2. The CDR3 is 13 amino acids in total, end residues counted. The germline CDR1 and CDR2 sequences are SEHNR and FQNEAQ (reference sequence). The CDR3 sequence is CASSLALTKEFFG.

This clonotype was seen repeatedly, ten times or more. The CDR3 loop reads CASRGLAGGHYTGELFF. The DNA for the CDR3 is TGCGCCAGCAGGGGACTAGCGGGGGGTCACTACACCGGGGAGCTGTTTTTT. The chain couples TRBV5-1 to TRBJ2-2; 15 bases are shared with TRBD2. This CDR3 comprises 17 residues. Germline V gene sequence: CDR1 SGHRS, CDR2 YFSETQ. Trimming removed 5 bases from V and 3 bases from J; junction bases left unmatched: 5.

This clonotype was recorded at least ten times. The chain links TRBV7-2 to TRBJ2-2, with D possibly being TRBD1 (6 bases). Per the germline V gene, CDR1 is SGHTA and CDR2 is FQGNSA. This CDR3 has 15 amino acids. V lost 5 bases and J 7 bases, leaving 17 bases between the germline ends. The CDR3 DNA sequence: TGTGCCAGCAGCCCGAATCTACAGGGATTCGGGGAGCTGTTTTTT. Its protein product is CASSPNLQGFGELFF.

This clonotype was detected many times. The genes are TRBV12-3 or TRBV12-4 and TRBJ1-2; D might be TRBD1 (6 bases). The germline V and J ends were trimmed by 5 bases and 7 bases, with 20 bases remaining between them. This CDR3 is built from 15 residues. This chain's CDR3 is CASSRGGTGSTGYTF. The CDR3 coding sequence is TGTGCCAGCAGTCGAGGGGGAACAGGGAGCACTGGCTACACCTTC.

Turning to this clonotype: Since a much larger clone is just one base distant, this may be a read error. The V gene is TRBV11-3, the J gene TRBJ2-1; a possible D gene is TRBD2 (5 bases). The germline gives CDR1 SGHNT, CDR2 YENEEA. The CDR3 is made up of 14 amino acids. This CDR3 is CASGSVASLNEQFF. The CDR3 bases are TGTGCTAGTGGTTCGGTAGCGAGTCTCAATGAGCAGTTCTTC.

In its sample, this clonotype was seen a few times. The chain uses TRBV24-1 and TRBJ2-3, with TRBD2 matching over 8 bases. V shed 12 bases, J shed 5 bases, and the junction held 9 bases outside the gene matches. In germline, CDR1 is KGHDR, CDR2 SFDVKD. CDR3 size: 13 residues. CDR3 loop: CAPWRGEEDTQYF. The CDR3 DNA is TGTGCCCCTTGGCGGGGGGAGGAAGATACGCAGTATTTT.

The chain uses TRBV7-9 and TRBJ2-1, with D perhaps TRBD1 (5 bases). The CDR3 totals 13 residues. V shed 5 bases and J shed 12 bases, with 17 bases lying between them. Germline CDR1 reads SEHNR; CDR2 reads FQNEAQ (reference sequence). The CDR3 is CASSASPGNAQFF. CDR3 in DNA: TGTGCCAGCAGCGCCTCTCCAGGGAACGCGCAGTTCTTC.

For this clonotype: A read error may account for a junction end that differs from germline. The chain has TRBV2 and TRBJ1-4; maybe TRBD1 (6 bases). This CDR3 spans 14 amino acids. Per germline, CDR1 SNHLY and CDR2 FYNNEI. CDR3 residues: CASSPQGNNAGQLF. The DNA of the CDR3 is TGTGCCAGCAGCCCCCAGGGGAATAACGCCGGGCAGTTGTTT.

Regarding this clonotype: The germline gene is not matched at one end of the junction; a read error may be the cause. The J gene is TRBJ1-2, the V gene TRBV9; 7 nucleotides match TRBD1. The CDR3 covers 12 residues. Germline CDR1 is SGDLS and CDR2 is YYNGEE. CDR3 nucleotides: TGTGCCAGCACCGAAGGACAGGCGAGGCACGCCTTC. This sequence encodes CASTEGQARHAF.